The T cell receptor beta chain under discussion was sequenced for a study of identical twins. Study results and limitations: Out-of-frame sharing of TCR alpha in monozygotic twins was underestimated by models. Invariant T cells like MAIT and iNKT could partly confound the zero-insertion analyses. The more abundant beta clonotypes in cord blood had fewer insertions, and memory repertoires did not show this.

This clonotype was found a few times. Its specificity is not known. Germline lookup yields CDR1 SGDLS and CDR2 YYNGEE. The CDR3 totals 15 residues. V lost 0 bases, J lost 7 bases, and 8 bases stayed unmatched. TCRdb analysed the 5' RACE reads with MiXCR anew, one entry per CDR3 protein. The sample gives roughly 220,000 distinct CDR3 sequences, about 6.7% of which show up once; roughly 15% is in the top ten. These data were also reused for a study on T cells expressing NK-cell markers. That work states: The dominant NKG2C+ clonotypes represented about 1.0-8% of CD8+ T cells in over 5 donors.

The V gene is TRBV9, the J gene TRBJ2-7, with 9 bases fitting TRBD2. The sample was CD8+ T cells sorted from blood. This sequence was found in a woman under 30 in good health. CDR3 in DNA: TGTGCCAGCAGCGTAGATTGGGGACTAGCACAAGAGCAGTACTTC. Amino acid sequence: CASSVDWGLAQEQYF.